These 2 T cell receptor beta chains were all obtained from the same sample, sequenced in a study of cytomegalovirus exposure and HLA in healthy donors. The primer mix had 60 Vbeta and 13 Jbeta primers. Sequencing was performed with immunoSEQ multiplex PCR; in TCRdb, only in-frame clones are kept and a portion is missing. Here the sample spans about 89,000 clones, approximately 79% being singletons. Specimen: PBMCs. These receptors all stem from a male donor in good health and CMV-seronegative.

CDR3 loop: CASSGVGGHYEQYF. The CDR3 DNA is TGTGCCAGCAGTGGGGTTGGGGGACACTACGAGCAGTACTTC. The chain joins TRBV28 to TRBJ2-7; weak D call: TRBD1 (6 bases). Germline V gives CDR1 MDHEN, CDR2 SYDVKM. The CDR3 is made up of 14 amino acids. Trimming pared 5 bases from V and 3 bases from J, leaving 14 bases between. The whole variable domain, remainder taken from reference TRBV28 and TRBJ2-7, is DVKVTQSSRYLVKRTGEKVFLECVQDMDHENMFWYRQDPGLGLRLIYFSYDVKMKEKGDIPEGYSVSREKKERFSLILESASTNQTSMYLCASSGVGGHYEQYFGPGTRLTVT.

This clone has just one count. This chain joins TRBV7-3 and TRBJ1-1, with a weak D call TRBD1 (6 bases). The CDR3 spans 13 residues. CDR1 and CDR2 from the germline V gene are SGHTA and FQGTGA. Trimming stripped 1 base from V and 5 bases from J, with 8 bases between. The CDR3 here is CASSLSGQTEAFF. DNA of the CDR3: TGTGCCAGCAGCTTAAGTGGACAGACTGAAGCTTTCTTT. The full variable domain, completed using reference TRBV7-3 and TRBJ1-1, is GAGVSQTPSNKVTEKGKYVELRCDPISGHTALYWYRQSLGQGPEFLIYFQGTGAADDSGLPNDRFFAVRPEGSVSTLKIQRTERGDSAVYLCASSLSGQTEAFFGQGTRLTVV.